These 15 T cell receptor beta chains share one sample of origin, sequenced in a study of cytomegalovirus exposure and HLA in healthy donors (TCRdb year 2017). Receptor amplification or capture employed the immunoSEQ multiplex PCR assay. TCRdb mirrors the immuneACCESS table, restricted to in-frame sequences. Some clones are absent from its copies; in checked studies, under half trace to an unresolved V gene, and the reason for the others is unknown. The sample table shows 120,000 or so clones, and roughly nine tenths are seen once. Approximately 1.1% of the sample comes from the top ten. Source material: PBMCs. These receptors all come from a woman aged 18-30 years in good health and CMV-seronegative.

The chain has TRBV6-5 and TRBJ2-7; D is uncertain. The CDR3 runs to 11 residues. The V end was cut by 6 bases, the J end by 5 bases, with 8 bases between. Germline loops: CDR1 MNHEY, CDR2 SVGAGI. For the CDR3, the DNA is TGTGCCAGCAGCTACGAGCACGAGCAGTACTTC. Translating it yields CASSYEHEQYF.

The gene calls are TRBV29-1 and TRBJ2-3; tentative D call: TRBD1 (5 bases). The V gene's germline CDR1 is SQVTM and CDR2 ANQGSEA. Trimming left V 2 bases short and J 4 bases short, with 13 bases between. This CDR3 region has 14 residues. The CDR3 region is CSVETLDIPDTQYF. The CDR3 DNA is TGCAGCGTTGAAACCCTGGACATTCCAGATACGCAGTATTTT.

This rearrangement joins TRBV9 to TRBJ1-4; 9 nucleotides align to TRBD1. In germline, CDR1 is SGDLS, CDR2 YYNGEE. J lost 8 bases, V lost 3 bases, and 5 bases had no gene match. The CDR3 sequence is 14 residues long. CDR3 loop: CASSGTGGREKLFF. As DNA, the CDR3 is TGTGCCAGCAGCGGAACAGGGGGCCGGGAAAAACTGTTTTTT.

This clone has a single count. Sequence at one end of the junction differs from germline and may be a read error. The chain links TRBV27 to TRBJ2-1; TRBD2 might be the D (6 bases). CDR1 and CDR2 (germline): MNHEY, SMNVEV (reference sequence). CDR3 length: 16 amino acids. This CDR3 reads CASSVSGSATYNEQFF. DNA for the CDR3: TGTGCCAGCAGTGTATCCGGGAGCGCGACCTACAATGAGCAGTTCTTC.

V and J are TRBV11-2 and TRBJ1-2; TRBD1 might be the D (5 bases). CDR3 length equals 14 residues. Trimming took 6 bases from V and 2 from J, leaving 13 bases between them. Germline CDR1 is SGHAT and CDR2 is FQNNGV. CDR3 region: CASRFTTANYGYTF. CDR3 DNA sequence: TGTGCCAGCAGATTCACGACAGCGAACTATGGCTACACCTTC.

The V and J genes are TRBV7-9 and TRBJ1-1; TRBD1 matches 7 bases. The V gene end was trimmed by 1 base and the J gene end by 4 bases; junction bases not matched to a gene: 6. CDR1 and CDR2 from the germline V gene are SEHNR and FQNEAQ (reference sequence). The CDR3 runs to 15 residues. The chain's CDR3 is CASSLEEGASTEAFF. The DNA for the CDR3 is TGTGCCAGCAGCTTAGAGGAGGGGGCAAGCACTGAAGCTTTCTTT.

This chain links TRBV7-9 with TRBJ2-7, with a weak D call TRBD2 (7 bases). The CDR3 length is 17 residues. Germline-derived CDR1 and CDR2 are SEHNR and FQNEAQ (reference sequence). The V gene lost 7 bases and the J gene lost 6 bases, with 28 bases spanning the gap. The CDR3 region is CASTRGGAAGEAGEQYF. CDR3 coding DNA: TGTGCCAGCACCCGAGGGGGGGCGGCGGGAGAGGCGGGCGAGCAGTACTTC.

The gene calls are TRBV5-1 and TRBJ1-1, with D hard to call. V was pared by 0 bases and J by 8 bases, with 14 bases between. The CDR3 consists of 14 residues. CDR1 is SGHRS, CDR2 YFSETQ, per germline. The CDR3 region has the DNA TGCGCCAGCAGCTTGGAGCTGGACTCAGCAGAAGCTTTCTTT. As protein: CASSLELDSAEAFF.

The V call is TRBV18, the J call TRBJ1-2, with a tentative D call TRBD1 (6 bases). The CDR3 has 14 residues. CDR1 KGHSH and CDR2 LQKENI come from the germline V gene. V dropped 3 bases and J dropped 8 bases, with 16 bases sitting between them. The CDR3 spells CASSPNTGLEGYTF. The CDR3 nucleotides read TGTGCCAGCTCACCGAATACAGGGTTGGAGGGCTACACCTTC.

The rearrangement joins TRBV6-5 to TRBJ1-5; no clear D gene. CDR3 length equals 13 residues. From germline, CDR1 is MNHEY and CDR2 SVGAGI. The V end lost 2 bases, the J end lost 5 bases, and 7 bases lay between the germline ends. The CDR3 DNA follows: TGTGCCAGCAGTTACCTTATTCATCAGCCCCAGCATTTT. The encoded protein is CASSYLIHQPQHF.

This clone came up once. Here the CDR3 DNA reads TGTGCCAGCAGCACCGATAGCGGGGGTTGGGATACGCAGTATTTT. Its translation is CASSTDSGGWDTQYF. This chain links TRBV27 with TRBJ2-3; 9 bases agree with TRBD2. CDR1 and CDR2 from the germline V gene are MNHEY and SMNVEV (reference sequence). Losses at the gene ends were 6 bases for V and 6 bases for J; bases not matched to a gene: 10. The CDR3 totals 15 residues.

DNA of the CDR3: TGTGCCAGCTCACCCCCGTATCTGAACACTGAAGCTTTCTTT. As protein: CASSPPYLNTEAFF. This chain connects TRBV18 to TRBJ1-1; D not resolved. Trimming took 3 bases from V and 0 from J, leaving 8 bases between them. The length of the CDR3 is 14 residues. Germline V gene lookup returns CDR1 KGHSH and CDR2 LQKENI.

The gene calls are TRBV11-2 and TRBJ1-4; tentatively, D is TRBD1 (5 bases). CDR3 size: 16 residues. Looked up from germline, CDR1 is SGHAT and CDR2 is FQNNGV. The V and J ends lost 3 bases and 2 bases respectively, with 13 bases between them. Here the CDR3 reads CASSFEGTLTNEKLFF. The CDR3 region has the DNA TGTGCCAGCAGCTTTGAGGGGACTTTGACTAATGAAAAACTGTTTTTT.

For the CDR3, the DNA is TGTGCCAGCAGTCCTAATAATCGGGAGACCCAGTACTTC. This translates into CASSPNNRETQYF. The chain has TRBV28 and TRBJ2-5, with no clear D. CDR3 size: 13 residues. Trimming removed 5 bases from V and 5 bases from J, with 12 bases in between. Looked up from germline, CDR1 is MDHEN and CDR2 is SYDVKM.

The rearrangement uses TRBV6-5 and TRBJ1-2; 12 bases match TRBD1. CDR1 is MNHEY and CDR2 is SVGAGI in the germline V gene. This CDR3 region has 14 residues. The J segment lost 4 bases and the V segment lost 6 bases, leaving 3 bases of the junction unmatched. The CDR3 reads CASRGTGGSYGYTF. CDR3 sequence (DNA): TGTGCCAGCAGAGGGACAGGGGGCAGCTATGGCTACACCTTC.